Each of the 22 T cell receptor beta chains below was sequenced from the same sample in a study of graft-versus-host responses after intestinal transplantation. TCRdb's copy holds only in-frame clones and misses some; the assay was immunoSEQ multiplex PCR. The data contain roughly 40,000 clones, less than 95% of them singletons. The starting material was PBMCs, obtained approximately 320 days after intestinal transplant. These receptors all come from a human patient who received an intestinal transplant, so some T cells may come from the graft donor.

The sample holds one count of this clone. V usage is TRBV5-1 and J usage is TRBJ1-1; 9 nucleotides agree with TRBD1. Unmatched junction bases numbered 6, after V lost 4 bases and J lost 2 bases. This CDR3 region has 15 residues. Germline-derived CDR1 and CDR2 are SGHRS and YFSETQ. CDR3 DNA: TGCGCCAGCAGCCCTGGACAGGGGCGAAACACTGAAGCTTTCTTT. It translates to CASSPGQGRNTEAFF.

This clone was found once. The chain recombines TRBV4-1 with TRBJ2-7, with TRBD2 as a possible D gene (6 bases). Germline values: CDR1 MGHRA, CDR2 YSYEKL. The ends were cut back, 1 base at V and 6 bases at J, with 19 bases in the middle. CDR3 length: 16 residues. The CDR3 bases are TGCGCCAGCAGCCAAGCGGACCAGACTAGAAACAGCGAGCAGTACTTC. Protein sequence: CASSQADQTRNSEQYF.

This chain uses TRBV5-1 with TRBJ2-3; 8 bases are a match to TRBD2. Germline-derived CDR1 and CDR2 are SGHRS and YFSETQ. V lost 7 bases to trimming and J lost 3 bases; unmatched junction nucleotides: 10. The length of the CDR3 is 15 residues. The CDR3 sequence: CASLSGGLGTDTQYF. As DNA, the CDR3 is TGCGCCAGCCTTTCGGGGGGGCTTGGTACAGATACGCAGTATTTT.

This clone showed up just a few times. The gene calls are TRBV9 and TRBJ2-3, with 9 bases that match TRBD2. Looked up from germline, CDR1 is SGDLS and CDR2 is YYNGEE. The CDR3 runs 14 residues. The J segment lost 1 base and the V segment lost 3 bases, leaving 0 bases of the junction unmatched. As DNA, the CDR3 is TGTGCCAGCAGCGCTAGCGGGGGCACAGATACGCAGTATTTT. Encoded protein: CASSASGGTDTQYF.

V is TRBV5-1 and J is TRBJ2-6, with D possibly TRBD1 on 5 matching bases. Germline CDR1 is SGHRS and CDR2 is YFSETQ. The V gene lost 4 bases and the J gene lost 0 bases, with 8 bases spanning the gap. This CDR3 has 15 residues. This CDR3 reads CASSIQASGANVLTF. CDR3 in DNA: TGCGCCAGCAGCATACAGGCCTCTGGGGCCAACGTCCTGACTTTC.

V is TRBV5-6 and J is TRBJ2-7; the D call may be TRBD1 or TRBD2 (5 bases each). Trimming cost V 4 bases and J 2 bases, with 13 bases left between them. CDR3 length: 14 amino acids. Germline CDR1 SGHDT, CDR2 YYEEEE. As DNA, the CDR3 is TGTGCCAGCAGCGGTTGGGGGAAGACCTACGAGCAGTACTTC. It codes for CASSGWGKTYEQYF.

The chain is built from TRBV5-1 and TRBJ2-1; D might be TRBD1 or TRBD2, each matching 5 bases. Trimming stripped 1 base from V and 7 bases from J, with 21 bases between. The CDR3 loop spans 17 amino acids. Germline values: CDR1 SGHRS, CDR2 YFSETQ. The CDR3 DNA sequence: TGCGCCAGCAGCTTGAGGGCGTGGGACCGGACGGGAAATGAGCAGTTCTTC. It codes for CASSLRAWDRTGNEQFF. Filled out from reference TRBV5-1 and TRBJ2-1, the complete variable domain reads KAGVTQTPRYLIKTRGQQVTLSCSPISGHRSVSWYQQTPGQGLQFLFEYFSETQRNKGNFPGRFSGRQFSNSRSEMNVSTLELGDSALYLCASSLRAWDRTGNEQFFGPGTRLTVL.

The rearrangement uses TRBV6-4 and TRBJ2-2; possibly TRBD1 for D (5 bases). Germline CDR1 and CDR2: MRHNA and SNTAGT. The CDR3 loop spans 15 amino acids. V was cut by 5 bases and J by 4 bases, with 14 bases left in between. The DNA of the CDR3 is TGTGCCAGCAGTTACGCCAGGGCGGCCACCGGGGAGCTGTTTTTT. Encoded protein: CASSYARAATGELFF.

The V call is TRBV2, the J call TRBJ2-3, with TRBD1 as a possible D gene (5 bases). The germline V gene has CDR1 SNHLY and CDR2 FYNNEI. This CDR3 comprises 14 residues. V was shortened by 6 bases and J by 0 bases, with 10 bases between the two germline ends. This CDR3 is CASRWQGSTDTQYF. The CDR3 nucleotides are TGTGCCAGCAGGTGGCAGGGAAGCACAGATACGCAGTATTTT.

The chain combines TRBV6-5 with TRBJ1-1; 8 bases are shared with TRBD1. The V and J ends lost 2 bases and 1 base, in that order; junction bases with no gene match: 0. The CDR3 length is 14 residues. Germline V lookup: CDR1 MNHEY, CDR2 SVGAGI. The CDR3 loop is CASSYGTGNTEAFF. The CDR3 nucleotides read TGTGCCAGCAGTTACGGGACAGGGAACACTGAAGCTTTCTTT.

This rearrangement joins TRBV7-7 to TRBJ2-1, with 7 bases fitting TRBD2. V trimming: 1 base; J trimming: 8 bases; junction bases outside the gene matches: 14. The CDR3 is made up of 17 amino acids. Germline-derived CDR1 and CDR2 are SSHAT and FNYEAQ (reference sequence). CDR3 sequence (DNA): TGTGCCAGCAGCTTAGAGGCCGCGGGGGTCGGGAGTGATGAGCAGTTCTTC. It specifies CASSLEAAGVGSDEQFF.

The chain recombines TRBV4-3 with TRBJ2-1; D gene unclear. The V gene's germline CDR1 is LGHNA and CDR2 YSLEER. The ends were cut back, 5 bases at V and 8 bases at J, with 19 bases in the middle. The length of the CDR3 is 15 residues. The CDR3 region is CASSSHIASVDEQFF. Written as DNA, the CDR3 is TGCGCCAGCAGCTCCCATATAGCATCTGTCGATGAGCAGTTCTTC.

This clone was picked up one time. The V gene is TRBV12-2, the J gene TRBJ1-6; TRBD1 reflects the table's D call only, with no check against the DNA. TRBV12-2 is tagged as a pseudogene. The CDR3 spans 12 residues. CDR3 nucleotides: TGTGCAGACACAGGGATTAATTCACCCCTCCACTTT. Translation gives CADTGINSPLHF.

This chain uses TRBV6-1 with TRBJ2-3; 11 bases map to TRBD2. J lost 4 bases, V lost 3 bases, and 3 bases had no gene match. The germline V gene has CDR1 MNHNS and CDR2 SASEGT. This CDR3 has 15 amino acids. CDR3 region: CASSEVAGGADTQYF. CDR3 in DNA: TGTGCCAGCAGTGAGGTAGCGGGAGGGGCAGATACGCAGTATTTT.

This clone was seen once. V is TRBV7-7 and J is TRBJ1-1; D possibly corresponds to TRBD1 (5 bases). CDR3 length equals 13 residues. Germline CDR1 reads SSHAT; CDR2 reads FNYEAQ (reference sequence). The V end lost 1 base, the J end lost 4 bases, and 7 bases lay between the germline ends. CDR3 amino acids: CASSLDRGTEAFF. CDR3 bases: TGTGCCAGCAGCTTAGATAGGGGCACTGAAGCTTTCTTT.

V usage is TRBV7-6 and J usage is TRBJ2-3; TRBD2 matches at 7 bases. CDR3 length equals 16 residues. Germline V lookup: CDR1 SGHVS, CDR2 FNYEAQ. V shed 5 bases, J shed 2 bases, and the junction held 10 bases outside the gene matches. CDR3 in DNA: TGTGCCAGCAGCCGCACCCCCGGGGGGACCACAGATACGCAGTATTTT. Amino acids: CASSRTPGGTTDTQYF.

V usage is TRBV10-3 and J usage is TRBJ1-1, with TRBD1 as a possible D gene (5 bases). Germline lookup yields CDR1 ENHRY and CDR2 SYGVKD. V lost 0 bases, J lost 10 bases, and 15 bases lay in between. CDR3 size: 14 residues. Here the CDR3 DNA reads TGTGCCATCAGTGAGTCGGGGGGTGAGGGGTCAGCTTTCTTT. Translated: CAISESGGEGSAFF.

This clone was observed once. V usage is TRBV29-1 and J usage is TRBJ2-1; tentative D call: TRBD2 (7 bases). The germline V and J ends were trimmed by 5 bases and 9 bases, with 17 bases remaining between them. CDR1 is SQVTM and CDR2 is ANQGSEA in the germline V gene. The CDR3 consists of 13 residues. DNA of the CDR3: TGCAGCGTTAGGGCGGGGGCGGCGACTGAGCAGTTCTTC. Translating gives CSVRAGAATEQFF.

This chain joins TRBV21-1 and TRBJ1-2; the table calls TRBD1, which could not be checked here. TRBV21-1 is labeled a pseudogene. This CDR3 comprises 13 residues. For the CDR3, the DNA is TGTGCCAGCAGCAAAACCAGGGTAGGCGGCTACACCTTC. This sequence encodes CASSKTRVGGYTF.

Here the CDR3 reads CASSERAGGWSSYNEQFF. The CDR3 DNA is TGTGCCAGCAGTGAGAGGGCGGGGGGCTGGAGCTCCTACAATGAGCAGTTCTTC. The rearrangement uses TRBV2 and TRBJ2-1; 8 nucleotides line up with TRBD2. Germline V CDR1 and CDR2: SNHLY, FYNNEI. V was pared by 3 bases and J by 0 bases, with 10 bases of the junction left unmatched. The CDR3 contains 18 residues.

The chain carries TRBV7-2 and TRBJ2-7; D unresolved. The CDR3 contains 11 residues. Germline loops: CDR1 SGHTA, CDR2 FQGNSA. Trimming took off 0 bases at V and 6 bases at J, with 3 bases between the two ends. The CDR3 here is CASSLAAEQYF. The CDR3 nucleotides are TGTGCCAGCAGCTTAGCGGCCGAGCAGTACTTC. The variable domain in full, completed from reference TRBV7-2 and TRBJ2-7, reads GAGVSQSPSNKVTEKGKDVELRCDPISGHTALYWYRQSLGQGLEFLIYFQGNSAPDKSGLPSDRFSAERTGGSVSTLTIQRTQQEDSAVYLCASSLAAEQYFGPGTRLTVT.

The CDR3, as DNA: TGCGCCAGCAGCTGGGGGCAGGGGAATGAAAAACTGTTTTTT. Amino acid sequence: CASSWGQGNEKLFF. The gene calls are TRBV4-1 and TRBJ1-4, with D tentatively TRBD1 (6 bases). Trimming took 5 bases from V and 5 from J, leaving 12 bases between them. The germline V gene encodes CDR1 MGHRA and CDR2 YSYEKL. CDR3 length: 14 residues.